One and the same sample provided the 20 T cell receptor beta chains below, sequenced in a study of T cells in Graves' hyperthyroidism and ophthalmopathy. TCR beta CDR3 sequences were amplified from RNA transcripts. HTBI primers drove first-round RT-PCR of the TCR CDR3. TCRdb used MiXCR to reprocess the multiplex PCR reads, holding one entry per CDR3 protein. The table includes about 540,000 distinct CDR3 sequences, just over 45% detected once. The sample was peripheral blood or thyroid tissue (not recorded which). The receptor set was obtained from a woman in her late teens or twenties with Graves' hyperthyroidism.

This chain connects TRBV3-1 to TRBJ2-3; possible D gene TRBD1, 6 bases. V was clipped by 5 bases and J by 0 bases, with 12 bases between them. Germline V CDR1 and CDR2: LGHDT, YNNKEL (reference sequence). The CDR3 runs to 15 residues. The CDR3 loop is CASSNRESSTDTQYF. The CDR3 DNA reads as TGTGCCAGCAGCAACAGGGAAAGTAGCACAGATACGCAGTATTTT.

There are many counts of this clonotype. The rearrangement joins TRBV11-1 to TRBJ1-1; no definite D call. From germline, CDR1 is SGHAT and CDR2 FQDESV (reference sequence). V was pared by 5 bases and J by 5 bases, with 6 bases between. CDR3 length: 11 residues. The CDR3 is CASSRWTEAFF. The CDR3 DNA reads TGTGCCAGCAGCCGATGGACTGAAGCTTTCTTT.

A word on this clonotype: A read error is possible here, since a much larger clone lies one base away. The chain has TRBV12-3 or TRBV12-4 and TRBJ1-2, with 8 positions matching TRBD1. The junction had 6 bases not matched to a gene; V was cut back by 1 base and J by 5 bases. This CDR3 has 15 amino acids. CDR3 protein: CASSLVGQGAYGYTF. The CDR3 DNA follows: TGTGCCAGCAGTTTAGTTGGGCAGGGGGCGTATGGCTACACCTTC.

This clonotype was recorded many times. The V gene is TRBV20-1, the J gene TRBJ2-7; 9 positions agree with TRBD1. This CDR3 region has 15 residues. With 1 base clipped from V and 2 bases from J, the junction kept 6 bases outside the gene matches. In germline, CDR1 is DFQATT, CDR2 SNEGSKA (reference sequence). CDR3 in amino acids: CSARVGTGFAYEQYF. CDR3 in DNA: TGCAGTGCTAGAGTGGGGACAGGGTTTGCCTACGAGCAGTACTTC.

This clonotype was detected only once. This sequence joins TRBV15 and TRBJ1-3; weak D call: TRBD1 (6 bases). V lost 8 bases and J lost 2, with 16 bases in between. Germline V CDR1 and CDR2: LNHNV, YYDKDF (reference sequence). The CDR3 is 15 residues long. The CDR3 loop is CATSDGQNTGNTIYF. The CDR3 bases are TGTGCCACCTCGGACGGACAGAATACTGGAAACACCATATATTTT.

This clonotype has a count of ten or more. The genes are TRBV4-1 and TRBJ2-7, with 7 bases that match TRBD1. This CDR3 region has 14 residues. With V trimmed by 4 bases and J by 2 bases, 5 bases remained unmatched. Germline V gene sequence: CDR1 MGHRA, CDR2 YSYEKL. In DNA form, the CDR3 reads TGCGCCAGCAGCCCGAGGGACAGTCCCTACGAGCAGTACTTC. Encoded protein: CASSPRDSPYEQYF.

A remark on this clonotype: Relative to the germline gene, one junction end is altered; a read error may explain this. This chain uses TRBV7-8 with TRBJ1-2; D gene ambiguous. Germline V gene sequence: CDR1 SGHVS, CDR2 FQNEAQ. This CDR3 region has 13 residues. CDR3 sequence (DNA): TGTGCCAGCAGCCTAGGACGTACCTATAGCTACACCTTC. Translating gives CASSLGRTYSYTF.

This clonotype was picked up many times. The genes are TRBV7-8 and TRBJ2-5; 10 bases agree with TRBD1. The CDR3 runs 14 residues. J lost 4 bases, V lost 6 bases, and 5 bases had no gene match. Per the germline V gene, CDR1 is SGHVS and CDR2 is FQNEAQ. The CDR3 spells CASRLTGGRETQYF. The DNA for the CDR3 is TGTGCCAGCAGGCTGACAGGGGGCAGAGAGACCCAGTACTTC.

The chain is built from TRBV20-1 and TRBJ1-2, with D unclear. CDR1 is DFQATT, CDR2 SNEGSKA, per germline (reference sequence). The CDR3 is 13 amino acids. V lost 6 bases and J 4 bases, leaving 15 bases between the germline ends. CDR3 coding DNA: TGCAGTGCAGGCTCCAGGAAACTCTATGGCTACACCTTC. Its protein is CSAGSRKLYGYTF.

As concerns this clonotype: A much larger clone differs by one base, so this may be a read error. The chain uses TRBV20-1 and TRBJ1-4; D is ambiguous. This CDR3 spans 13 amino acids. The germline V gene encodes CDR1 DFQATT and CDR2 SNEGSKA (reference sequence). CDR3 in amino acids: CSARGESWEKPFF. CDR3 bases: TGCAGTGCTAGAGGGGAAAGCTGGGAAAAACCGTTTTTT.

This clonotype appeared many times. This chain links TRBV7-9 with TRBJ1-1; D is unclear. Between the trimmed V and J ends, which lost 0 bases and 5 bases, there was a span of 4 bases. The CDR3 is 12 residues long. In germline, CDR1 is SEHNR, CDR2 FQNEAQ (reference sequence). CDR3 in DNA: TGTGCCAGCAGCTTAGCGTGGACTGAAGCTTTCTTT. This gives the protein CASSLAWTEAFF.

This clonotype was seen only a few times. This chain links TRBV24-1 with TRBJ2-3; a weak D match, TRBD2 (5 bases). Germline V lookup: CDR1 KGHDR, CDR2 SFDVKD. The CDR3 is 14 amino acids. Trimming pared 3 bases from V and 6 bases from J, leaving 12 bases between. The CDR3 sequence is CATSDAPRGDTQYF. CDR3 in DNA: TGTGCCACCAGTGATGCCCCTCGAGGGGATACGCAGTATTTT.

This clonotype showed up many times. The chain recombines TRBV5-8 with TRBJ2-5; 7 nucleotides agree with TRBD1. CDR1 is SGHTS and CDR2 is YDEGEE in the germline V gene. The CDR3 is 14 residues long. The V and J ends lost 2 bases and 2 bases, in that order; junction bases with no gene match: 3. The CDR3 spells CASSLGTEQETQYF. In DNA, the CDR3 is TGTGCCAGCAGCTTAGGGACAGAACAAGAGACCCAGTACTTC. The entire variable domain, with the rest obtained from reference TRBV5-8 and TRBJ2-5, is as follows: EAGVTQSPTHLIKTRGQQATLRCSPISGHTSVYWYQQALGLGLQFLLWYDEGEERNRGNFPPRFSGRQFPNYSSELNVNALELEDSALYLCASSLGTEQETQYFGPGTRLLVL.

CDR3 protein: CATRTPGSNEQFF. The CDR3 coding sequence is TGTGCCACCAGGACGCCAGGGAGTAATGAGCAGTTCTTC. V and J are TRBV24-1 and TRBJ2-1, with D perhaps TRBD1 or TRBD2 (5 bases each). Trimming removed 7 bases at V and 7 bases at J, with 13 bases between. Germline V gives CDR1 KGHDR, CDR2 SFDVKD. The length of the CDR3 is 13 residues.

This sequence joins TRBV29-1 and TRBJ2-7; D remains unclear. V was pared by 8 bases and J by 3 bases, with 11 bases between. This CDR3 contains 11 residues. Per germline, CDR1 SQVTM and CDR2 ANQGSEA. CDR3 DNA: TGCAGCTTAGCTAAATACTACGAGCAGTACTTC. Translation gives CSLAKYYEQYF.

This clonotype appeared many times. The chain couples TRBV20-1 to TRBJ1-2, with D perhaps matching TRBD1 (6 bases). Germline CDR1 reads DFQATT; CDR2 reads SNEGSKA (reference sequence). Trimming cost V 6 bases and J 3 bases, with 17 bases left between them. The CDR3 consists of 14 residues. The CDR3 nucleotides are TGCAGTGCCGGGACAAGCTTTTCATACTATGGCTACACCTTC. Protein sequence: CSAGTSFSYYGYTF.

The rearrangement uses TRBV25-1 and TRBJ1-2; D perhaps matches TRBD1 (6 bases). CDR1 and CDR2 from the germline V gene are MGHDK and SYGVNS. Trimming shortened V by 8 bases and J by 6 bases, and 13 bases separated the two germline ends. The CDR3 is 12 amino acids. CDR3 DNA sequence: TGTGCCAGCGTTGTCGACAGGAATGGCTACACCTTC. As protein: CASVVDRNGYTF.

Ten or more counts support this clonotype. The V and J genes are TRBV19 and TRBJ1-2, with 7 bases aligning to TRBD1. V was pared by 7 bases and J by 8 bases, with 16 bases of the junction left unmatched. CDR1 is LNHDA and CDR2 is SQIVND in the germline V gene (reference sequence). This CDR3 has 15 amino acids. Here the CDR3 DNA reads TGTGCCAGTACTCTGCGGGACAGTTTCCCTCAGGGCTACACCTTC. It translates to CASTLRDSFPQGYTF.

The V call is TRBV2, the J call TRBJ2-7, with 7 bases aligning to TRBD1. The CDR3 consists of 17 residues. The germline gives CDR1 SNHLY, CDR2 FYNNEI. Trimming cost V 6 bases and J 6 bases; bases outside gene matches: 20. As DNA, the CDR3 is TGTGCCAGCAGGGGCAGGCAACCGGGACAGCTGAAGTGCGAGCAGTACTTC. Amino acids: CASRGRQPGQLKCEQYF.

This clonotype was seen many times. One end of the junction does not line up with germline, which may come from a read error. This rearrangement joins TRBV4-2 to TRBJ1-1; D is unresolved. The germline V gene encodes CDR1 LGHNA and CDR2 YNFKEQ. This CDR3 spans 10 amino acids. The CDR3 nucleotides read TGTGCCAGCAGCCAGGGTGAGCTCCTCTTT. It yields the protein CASSQGELLF.